This T cell receptor (beta chain) was retrieved from a study of blood T cell repertoires in COVID-19. Study overall: Whether acute or convalescent, the COVID-19 samples came from the United States, Italy and Spain.

Cohort placement rested on clinical history that participants reported themselves. Original data processing: For nucleated cells, counts were estimated from reference gene primer amplification. Sequenced by immunoSEQ multiplex PCR; TCRdb stores in-frame clones only, minus some. V and J calls plus clone size are reproduced from that table; the DNA served to infer D and trimming. The table lists approximately 490,000 clones, about 85% of them singletons. CDR3 length: 15 residues. In germline, CDR1 is SGHVS, CDR2 FQNEAQ. Trimming cost V 5 bases and J 2 bases; bases outside gene matches: 9. What was sequenced was PBMCs or T cells enriched from blood (not recorded which). The clonotype comes from a woman between 18 and 30 years old who had recovered from COVID-19. The chain recombines TRBV7-8 with TRBJ2-7; TRBD1 matches 7 bases. CDR3 nucleotides: TGTGCCAGCAGCCCACGACAGGGACCCGCCTACGAGCAGTACTTC. This encodes CASSPRQGPAYEQYF.